The clone carrying this T cell receptor beta chain has a single count. Its antigen is as yet unknown. The sample belongs to a study of shared clonotypes between healthy human individuals. Study-wide results and limits: Among donors, clonotype sharing was expected to be affected by sequencing depth. Of the naive CD4 clonotypes, about 5.4% were shared across a few donors.

Per germline, CDR1 SGHDT and CDR2 YYEEEE. V lost 4 bases, J lost 7 bases, and 12 bases lay in between. The CDR3 totals 14 residues. Researchers partitioned CD4+ cells into CD45RA+ naive and CD45RA-negative memory subsets. Clones were read by immunoSEQ multiplex PCR, and TCRdb kept only the in-frame ones, dropping some. The sample holds about 1 million clones, 60% to 80% seen once. The TCR originated in a man aged 18 to 29 in good health. The chain recombines TRBV5-6 with TRBJ1-6; no clear D gene. Specimen: memory CD4+ T cells sorted from blood. Sample subset: CD45RA-negative fraction. This CDR3 is CASSRPLGNSPLHF. In nucleotides, the CDR3 is TGTGCCAGCAGCAGACCGCTAGGGAATTCACCCCTCCACTTT.